Listed below are T cell receptor beta chains from one sample, sequenced in a study of T-cell reconstitution after alpha-beta-depleted transplantation in children. In TCRdb, the PCR reads were re-called with MiXCR into one record per CDR3 protein. The sample holds approximately 400,000 distinct CDR3 sequences; approximately 11% are singletons and the top ten take roughly 6%. Sequences were derived from PBMCs from the stem cell graft donor, sampled from the stem cell graft. Source of these receptors: a human donor who donated a stem cell graft to a child with acute myeloid leukemia. CDR3s include the opening cysteine and the closing phenylalanine or tryptophan. Fields, in order: J gene, V gene, clone size, D gene, CDR3 protein, CDR3 DNA. A D gene is named only where the DNA matches it firmly. Clone size, where shown, is once, few, many, or a class for clones that have expanded.

>TRBJ1-2|TRBV12-3/TRBV12-4|many|NA
CASSFGPRGGYTF
TGTGCCAGCAGTTTTGGGCCTCGAGGTGGCTACACCTTC
>TRBJ2-1|TRBV7-2|many|NA
CASSRNREPYNEQFF
TGTGCCAGCAGCCGAAATAGAGAGCCCTACAATGAGCAGTTCTTC
>TRBJ2-2|TRBV5-1|many|NA
CASSPITGRTGELFF
TGCGCCAGCAGCCCCATAACCGGTCGGACCGGGGAGCTGTTTTTT
>TRBJ2-7|TRBV6-6|NA|TRBD1
CASSGTGIEQYF
TGTGCCAGCAGCGGGACAGGGATTGAGCAGTACTTC
>TRBJ2-1|TRBV18|NA|TRBD1
CASSRQGTNNEQFF
TGTGCCAGCTCAAGACAGGGGACCAACAATGAGCAGTTCTTC
>TRBJ1-5|TRBV12-3/TRBV12-4|many|NA
CASSTPQNSNQPQHF
TGTGCCAGCAGCACGCCCCAGAATAGCAATCAGCCCCAGCATTTT
>TRBJ1-1|TRBV12-3/TRBV12-4|NA|NA
CASSLTPSNTEAFF
TGTGCCAGCAGTTTAACCCCGTCGAACACTGAAGCTTTCTTT
>TRBJ2-2|TRBV20-1|many|NA
CSARDQVRGTGELFF
TGCAGTGCTAGAGATCAGGTGCGCGGCACCGGGGAGCTGTTTTTT
>TRBJ2-6|TRBV5-1|NA|NA
CASFETTGANVLTF
TGCGCCAGCTTTGAGACGACTGGGGCCAACGTCCTGACTTTC
>TRBJ2-7|TRBV9|few|TRBD2
CASSASGRAYEQYF
TGTGCCAGCAGCGCTAGCGGGAGAGCATACGAGCAGTACTTC
>TRBJ2-6|TRBV20-1|NA|NA
CSARDVRSGANVLTF
TGCAGTGCTAGAGATGTGCGCTCTGGGGCCAACGTCCTGACTTTC
>TRBJ2-3|TRBV27|NA|NA
CASSLLSPKATSTDTQYF
TGTGCCAGCAGTTTATTATCCCCAAAAGCGACTAGCACAGATACGCAGTATTTT
>TRBJ1-4|TRBV6-1|NA|TRBD1
CASRRTGGNEKLFF
TGTGCCAGCAGACGGACAGGAGGGAATGAAAAACTGTTTTTT
>TRBJ2-3|TRBV20-1|NA|TRBD1
CSARATGGVTDTQYF
TGCAGTGCCAGAGCGACAGGGGGAGTGACAGATACGCAGTATTTT
>TRBJ2-7|TRBV15|NA|NA
CATSKRRETPYEQYF
TGTGCCACCAGCAAGCGTAGGGAAACTCCTTACGAGCAGTACTTC